The clone carrying this T cell receptor beta chain was detected only once. The antigen is not known. These data are taken from a study of regulatory T cells. Study-level points and caveats: Hydrophobic residues at CDR3 positions 6 and 7 were enriched in conventional CD4+ T cells of CD3G-deficient patients.

Amplification used 52 TRBV primers and 13 TRBJ primers. Produced via immunoSEQ multiplex PCR; TCRdb's table is partial and in-frame only. This sample has 30,000 to 40,000 clones, with over 90% found just once. The CDR3 consists of 16 residues. With V trimmed by 6 bases and J by 5 bases, 16 bases remained unmatched. In germline, CDR1 is MDHEN, CDR2 SYDVKM. This TCR was recovered from a child younger than 10 with CD3G deficiency. The chain combines TRBV28 with TRBJ2-7; 7 bases are shared with TRBD2. Material for sequencing was conventional CD4+ T cells sorted from blood. The CDR3 coding sequence is TGTGCCAGCAGCCGTTTGGCGGGACTAATGATGAACGAGCAGTACTTC. Translating it yields CASSRLAGLMMNEQYF. The complete variable domain, with remaining parts taken from reference TRBV28 and TRBJ2-7, reads DVKVTQSSRYLVKRTGEKVFLECVQDMDHENMFWYRQDPGLGLRLIYFSYDVKMKEKGDIPEGYSVSREKKERFSLILESASTNQTSMYLCASSRLAGLMMNEQYFGPGTRLTVT.